This passage covers 14 T cell receptor beta chains from one sample sequenced in a study of blood T cell repertoires in COVID-19. The method was immunoSEQ multiplex PCR; TCRdb's version includes in-frame clones alone and lacks a portion of them. The data show approximately 200,000 clones, roughly nine tenths seen once. Sequencing was carried out using peripheral blood. The receptors were gathered from a woman aged 25 to 39 with active or convalescent COVID-19.

This sequence joins TRBV11-3 and TRBJ2-5; the match to TRBD2 covers 7 bases. Unmatched junction bases numbered 0, after V lost 2 bases and J lost 3 bases. The CDR3 length is 13 residues. Germline loops: CDR1 SGHNT, CDR2 YENEEA. The CDR3 is CASSLLAEETQYF. In nucleotides, the CDR3 is TGTGCCAGCAGCTTACTAGCGGAAGAGACCCAGTACTTC.

The chain employs TRBV18 and TRBJ1-2; tentatively, D is TRBD1 (6 bases). The CDR3 sequence is 15 residues long. The V end was cut by 5 bases, the J end by 6 bases, with 19 bases between. The germline V gene encodes CDR1 KGHSH and CDR2 LQKENI. CDR3 coding DNA: TGTGCCAGCTCATCCATCGGACAGCCTTCCGATGGCTACACCTTC. Residues: CASSSIGQPSDGYTF.

V gene TRBV5-4 combines with J gene TRBJ2-2, with TRBD1 identical over 9 bases. The CDR3 has 15 residues. Germline assignment: CDR1 SGHNT and CDR2 YYREEE (reference sequence). Trimming removed 1 base from V and 3 bases from J; junction bases left unmatched: 1. CDR3 region: CASSLNRGHTGELFF. CDR3 sequence (DNA): TGTGCCAGCAGCTTGAACAGGGGGCACACCGGGGAGCTGTTTTTT.

The chain is built from TRBV9 and TRBJ2-3; D may be TRBD2 (6 bases). The V gene lost 2 bases and the J gene lost 5 bases, with 18 bases spanning the gap. This CDR3 contains 16 residues. The germline V gene encodes CDR1 SGDLS and CDR2 YYNGEE. CDR3: CASSVLNGRTGDTQYF. The CDR3 coding sequence is TGTGCCAGCAGCGTTCTGAACGGGAGAACCGGAGATACGCAGTATTTT.

The chain employs TRBV30 and TRBJ1-2; 9 bases line up with TRBD1. The CDR3 contains 13 residues. Per germline, CDR1 GTSNPN and CDR2 SVGIG (reference sequence). Germline trimming cut 5 bases from V and 2 bases from J; bases unmatched to any gene: 3. CDR3 sequence reads: CAWLGQGNYGYTF. DNA of the CDR3: TGTGCCTGGCTGGGACAGGGAAACTATGGCTACACCTTC.

The chain links TRBV11-3 to TRBJ1-2; no reliable D call. V lost 2 bases and J 6 bases, leaving 4 bases between the germline ends. Germline assignment: CDR1 SGHNT and CDR2 YENEEA. The CDR3 loop spans 11 amino acids. The CDR3 DNA sequence: TGTGCCAGCAGCTTAAGAGATGGCTACACCTTC. This codes for CASSLRDGYTF.

The rearrangement uses TRBV28 and TRBJ1-6; 7 bases are shared with TRBD1. J gave up 7 bases and V 6 bases, and 9 bases lay outside the gene matches. Germline-derived CDR1 and CDR2 are MDHEN and SYDVKM. The CDR3 has 15 residues. The CDR3 DNA reads as TGTGCCAGCAGCGTCACCGGGACAGACAATTCACCCCTCCACTTT. As protein: CASSVTGTDNSPLHF.

This rearrangement joins TRBV5-6 to TRBJ1-3; possible D gene TRBD1, 5 bases. The germline gives CDR1 SGHDT, CDR2 YYEEEE. Trimming took off 4 bases at V and 1 base at J, with 18 bases between the two ends. The CDR3 has 17 amino acids. The chain's CDR3 is CASSVQGRPLSGNTIYF. As DNA, the CDR3 is TGTGCCAGCAGCGTTCAGGGCCGCCCCCTTTCTGGAAACACCATATATTTT.

The J gene is TRBJ1-3, the V gene TRBV5-1; 11 nucleotides agree with TRBD1. The germline V gene has CDR1 SGHRS and CDR2 YFSETQ. Trimming took 3 bases from V and 4 from J; bases not matched to a gene: 6. The CDR3 sequence is 16 residues long. Written as DNA, the CDR3 is TGCGCCAGCAGCTCAGGACAGGGGGCGAGCGGAAACACCATATATTTT. Protein: CASSSGQGASGNTIYF.

The V call is TRBV11-2, the J call TRBJ2-5, with 7 nucleotides matching TRBD1. The germline V gene encodes CDR1 SGHAT and CDR2 FQNNGV. The CDR3 loop spans 16 amino acids. Trimming cost V 1 base and J 5 bases; bases outside gene matches: 10. In nucleotides, the CDR3 is TGTGCCAGCAGCTTAGCAGGGACGACAGGGATGGAGACCCAGTACTTC. This encodes CASSLAGTTGMETQYF.

This clone was seen only once. The J gene is TRBJ1-3, the V gene TRBV28, with D tentatively TRBD1 (6 bases). The CDR3 spans 15 residues. Germline lookup yields CDR1 MDHEN and CDR2 SYDVKM. Trimming removed 5 bases at V and 4 bases at J, with 15 bases between. CDR3 amino acids: CASSPTGHRGNTIYF. For the CDR3, the DNA is TGTGCCAGCAGTCCTACAGGGCACCGGGGAAACACCATATATTTT.

This clone was picked up one time. CDR3 nucleotide sequence: TGCGCCAGCAGAAACCCGGGACAGGGGGTGATGAACACTGAAGCTTTCTTT. It translates to CASRNPGQGVMNTEAFF. The rearrangement joins TRBV5-1 to TRBJ1-1, with 11 bases that match TRBD1. The CDR3 totals 17 residues. Per germline, CDR1 SGHRS and CDR2 YFSETQ. Trimming cost V 5 bases and J 0 bases; bases outside gene matches: 9.

The chain couples TRBV27 to TRBJ1-5, with D possibly TRBD1 on 5 matching bases. Germline assignment: CDR1 MNHEY and CDR2 SMNVEV (reference sequence). V lost 3 bases to trimming and J lost 4 bases, with 13 bases between them. The CDR3 has 15 amino acids. The CDR3 sequence is CASSLFAPGNQPQHF. The CDR3 nucleotides are TGTGCCAGCAGTTTGTTCGCGCCAGGGAATCAGCCCCAGCATTTT.

The chain is built from TRBV30 and TRBJ1-4; no firm D call. This CDR3 comprises 16 residues. V lost 0 bases and J lost 0, with 11 bases in between. Germline assignment: CDR1 GTSNPN and CDR2 SVGIG (reference sequence). The DNA for the CDR3 is TGTGCCTGGAGTGTAAGAGCCGTTTCAACTAATGAAAAACTGTTTTTT. Its protein is CAWSVRAVSTNEKLFF.